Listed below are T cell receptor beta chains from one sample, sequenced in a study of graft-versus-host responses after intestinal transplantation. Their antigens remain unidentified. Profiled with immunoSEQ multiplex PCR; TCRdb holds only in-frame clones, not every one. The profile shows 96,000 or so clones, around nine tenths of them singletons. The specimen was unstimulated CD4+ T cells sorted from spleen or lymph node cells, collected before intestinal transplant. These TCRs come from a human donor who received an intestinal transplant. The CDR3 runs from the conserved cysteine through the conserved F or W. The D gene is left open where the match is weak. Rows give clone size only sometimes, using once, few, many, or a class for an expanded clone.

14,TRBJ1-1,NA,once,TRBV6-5,CASSYSPDGSPAFF,TGTGCCAGCAGTTACTCGCCGGACGGGAGTCCAGCTTTCTTT
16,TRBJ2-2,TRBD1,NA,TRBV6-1,CASSEALGTGTGELFF,TGTGCCAGCAGTGAAGCCCTCGGGACAGGGACCGGGGAGCTGTTTTTT
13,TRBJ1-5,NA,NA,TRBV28,CASSFYPRQPQHF,TGTGCCAGCAGTTTTTATCCCCGGCAGCCCCAGCATTTT
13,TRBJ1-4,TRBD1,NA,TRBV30,CAWSGQGREKLFF,TGTGCCTGGAGTGGACAGGGAAGGGAAAAACTGTTTTTT
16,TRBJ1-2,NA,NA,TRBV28,CASSWALTGSPYGYTF,TGTGCCAGCAGTTGGGCCCTGACAGGCTCACCCTATGGCTACACCTTC
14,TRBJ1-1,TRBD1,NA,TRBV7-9,CASSLLQGDTEAFF,TGTGCCAGCAGCTTACTACAGGGGGACACTGAAGCTTTCTTT
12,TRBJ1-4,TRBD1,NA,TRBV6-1,CANDRGREKLFF,TGTGCCAACGACAGGGGTCGTGAAAAACTGTTTTTT
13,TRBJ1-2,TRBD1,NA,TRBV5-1,CASSLDRASGYTF,TGCGCCAGCAGCTTAGACAGGGCATCTGGCTACACCTTC
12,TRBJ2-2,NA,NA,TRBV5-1,CASRPPNGELFF,TGCGCCAGCAGACCGCCTAATGGGGAGCTGTTTTTT
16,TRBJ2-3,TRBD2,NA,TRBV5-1,CASSNNERGGTDTQYF,TGCGCCAGCAGCAACAATGAGCGGGGGGGCACAGATACGCAGTATTTT
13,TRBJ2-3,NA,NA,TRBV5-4,CASSSIEVDTQYF,TGTGCCAGCAGCTCTATCGAGGTGGATACGCAGTATTTT
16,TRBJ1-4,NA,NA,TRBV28,CASSLGAFEINEKLFF,TGTGCCAGCAGTTTAGGGGCATTCGAGATTAATGAAAAACTGTTTTTT
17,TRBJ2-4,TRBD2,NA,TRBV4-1,CASTPFPREGLGHIQYF,TGCGCCAGCACCCCCTTCCCGCGGGAGGGCCTTGGGCACATTCAGTACTTC
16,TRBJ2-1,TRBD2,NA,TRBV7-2,CASSFPTSGRANEQFF,TGTGCCAGCAGCTTCCCTACTAGCGGGAGGGCCAATGAGCAGTTCTTC
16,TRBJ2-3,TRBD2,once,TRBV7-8,CASSLIERGGRDTQYF,TGTGCCAGCAGCTTAATAGAGCGGGGGGGCCGTGATACGCAGTATTTT
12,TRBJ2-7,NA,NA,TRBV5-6,CASAQVVGEQYF,TGTGCCAGCGCACAGGTGGTTGGGGAGCAGTACTTC
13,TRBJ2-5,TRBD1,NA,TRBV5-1,CASSLGTEETQYF,TGCGCCAGCAGCCTAGGGACAGAAGAGACCCAGTACTTC
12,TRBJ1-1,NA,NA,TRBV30,CAWRVSRGEAFF,TGTGCCTGGAGGGTCTCTCGGGGGGAAGCTTTCTTT
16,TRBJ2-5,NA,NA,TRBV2,CASSEGGGRDQETQYF,TGTGCCAGCAGTGAAGGGGGGGGGCGAGACCAAGAGACCCAGTACTTC
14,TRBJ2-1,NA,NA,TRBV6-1,CASTKGSTYNEQFF,TGTGCCAGCACCAAAGGGAGCACCTACAATGAGCAGTTCTTC
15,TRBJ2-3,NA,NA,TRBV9,CASRPEGSSTDTQYF,TGTGCCAGCAGGCCCGAGGGCTCTAGCACAGATACGCAGTATTTT
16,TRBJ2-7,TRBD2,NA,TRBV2,CASSEYERGDSYEQYF,TGTGCCAGCAGTGAATACGAGCGGGGGGACTCCTACGAGCAGTACTTC
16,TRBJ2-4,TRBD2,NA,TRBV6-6,CASRESGSSGKNIQYF,TGTGCCAGCAGGGAGAGCGGGAGCTCTGGCAAAAACATTCAGTACTTC
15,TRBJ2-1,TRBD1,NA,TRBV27,CASSLGTGAGNEQFF,TGTGCCAGCAGTTTAGGGACAGGGGCTGGGAATGAGCAGTTCTTC
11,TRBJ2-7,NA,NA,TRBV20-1,CSALVSGEQYF,TGCAGTGCTCTAGTTTCAGGGGAGCAGTACTTC
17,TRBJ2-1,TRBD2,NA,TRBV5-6,CASSWIPLAGGGHEQFF,TGTGCCAGCAGCTGGATACCCCTAGCGGGAGGGGGTCATGAGCAGTTCTTC
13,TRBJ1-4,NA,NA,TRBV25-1,CASSGREGEKLFF,TGTGCCAGCAGTGGCAGGGAAGGTGAAAAACTGTTTTTT
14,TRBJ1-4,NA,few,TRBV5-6,CASSLVQGPDELFF,TGTGCCAGCAGCTTAGTTCAGGGGCCAGACGAACTGTTTTTT
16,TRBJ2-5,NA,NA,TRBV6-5,CASSYSLSSAGETQYF,TGTGCCAGCAGTTACTCGCTATCTAGCGCGGGAGAGACCCAGTACTTC
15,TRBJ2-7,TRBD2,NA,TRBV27,CASSSSSGRALRRYF,TGTGCCAGCAGTTCCTCTAGCGGGAGGGCCCTACGACGGTACTTC
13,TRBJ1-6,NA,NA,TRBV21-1,CASIPLGGSPLHF,TGTGCCAGCATCCCCCTAGGGGGTTCACCCCTCCACTTT
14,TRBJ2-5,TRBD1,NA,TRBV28,CASSSTGVKETQYF,TGTGCCAGCAGTTCTACAGGGGTGAAAGAGACCCAGTACTTC
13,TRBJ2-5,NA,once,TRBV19,CATSRQGGQTQYF,TGTGCCACTAGTCGGCAGGGGGGACAGACCCAGTACTTC
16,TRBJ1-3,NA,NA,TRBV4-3,CASSQLRTVAGNTIYF,TGCGCCAGCAGCCAGCTTCGGACGGTGGCGGGGAACACCATATATTTT
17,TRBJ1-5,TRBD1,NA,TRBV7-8,CASSLTQGRGLKQPQHF,TGTGCCAGCAGCTTAACGCAAGGCAGGGGGCTCAAGCAGCCCCAGCATTTT
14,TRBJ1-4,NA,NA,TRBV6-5,CASRQQVPGEKLFF,TGTGCCAGCAGGCAACAGGTGCCCGGGGAAAAACTGTTTTTT
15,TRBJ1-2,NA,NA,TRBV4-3,CASSQVGTLNYGYTF,TGCGCCAGCAGCCAAGTCGGGACACTTAACTATGGCTACACCTTC
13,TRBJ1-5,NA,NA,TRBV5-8,CASSGPQVQPQHF,TGTGCCAGCAGCGGGCCACAGGTTCAGCCCCAGCATTTT
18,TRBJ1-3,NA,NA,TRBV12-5,CASGLGEKFSNSGNTIYF,TGTGCTAGTGGTTTGGGCGAAAAATTTAGTAACTCTGGAAACACCATATATTTT
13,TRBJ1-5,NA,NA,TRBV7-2,CASSQDNNQPQHF,TGTGCCAGCAGCCAAGACAATAATCAGCCCCAGCATTTT
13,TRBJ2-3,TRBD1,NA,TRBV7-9,CASKTGGADTQYF,TGTGCCAGCAAGACAGGGGGCGCAGATACGCAGTATTTT
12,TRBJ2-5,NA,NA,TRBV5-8,CASSFRGETQYF,TGTGCCAGCAGCTTTCGGGGAGAGACCCAGTACTTC
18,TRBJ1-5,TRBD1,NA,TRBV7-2,CASSLGQGGVGSNQPQHF,TGTGCCAGCAGCTTGGGACAGGGGGGGGTAGGGAGCAATCAGCCCCAGCATTTT
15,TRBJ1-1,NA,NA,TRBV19,CASRDWGLVNTEAFF,TGTGCCAGTAGAGACTGGGGACTGGTGAACACTGAAGCTTTCTTT
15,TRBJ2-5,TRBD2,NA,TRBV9,CASSWRTSGTETQYF,TGTGCCAGCAGCTGGAGGACTAGCGGGACGGAGACCCAGTACTTC
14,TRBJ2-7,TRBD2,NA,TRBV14,CASRGLAGGNEQYF,TGTGCCAGCAGGGGGTTAGCGGGAGGCAACGAGCAGTACTTC
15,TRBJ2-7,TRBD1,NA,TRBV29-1,CSVEARGQGADEQYF,TGCAGCGTTGAAGCGAGGGGACAGGGAGCCGACGAGCAGTACTTC
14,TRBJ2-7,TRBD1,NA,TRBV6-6,CASRSGTGTYEQYF,TGTGCCAGCAGATCCGGGACAGGGACCTACGAGCAGTACTTC
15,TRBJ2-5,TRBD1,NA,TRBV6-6,CASSPGGQHLRTQYF,TGTGCCAGCAGTCCAGGGGGACAGCATCTTCGGACCCAGTACTTC
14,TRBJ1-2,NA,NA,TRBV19,CASSIDRVTGGYTF,TGTGCCAGTAGTATAGACAGGGTGACCGGTGGCTACACCTTC
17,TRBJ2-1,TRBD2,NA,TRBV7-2,CASSSWTSGGSWNEQFF,TGTGCCAGCAGCTCCTGGACTAGCGGGGGGTCATGGAATGAGCAGTTCTTC
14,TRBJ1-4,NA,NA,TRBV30,CAWTGDATNEKLFF,TGTGCCTGGACAGGTGATGCAACTAATGAAAAACTGTTTTTT
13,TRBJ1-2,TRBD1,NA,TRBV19,CASSPGTGNGYTF,TGTGCCAGTAGTCCCGGGACAGGGAATGGCTACACCTTC
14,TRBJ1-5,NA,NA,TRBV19,CASTNIQGQRPQHF,TGTGCCAGTACCAATATTCAGGGGCAAAGGCCCCAGCATTTT
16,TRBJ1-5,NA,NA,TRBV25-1,CASSTRTVYSNQPQHF,TGTGCCAGCAGTACTCGGACAGTTTATAGCAATCAGCCCCAGCATTTT
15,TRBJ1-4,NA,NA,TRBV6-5,CASSYRGAGNEKLFF,TGTGCCAGCAGTTACCGGGGGGCGGGTAATGAAAAACTGTTTTTT